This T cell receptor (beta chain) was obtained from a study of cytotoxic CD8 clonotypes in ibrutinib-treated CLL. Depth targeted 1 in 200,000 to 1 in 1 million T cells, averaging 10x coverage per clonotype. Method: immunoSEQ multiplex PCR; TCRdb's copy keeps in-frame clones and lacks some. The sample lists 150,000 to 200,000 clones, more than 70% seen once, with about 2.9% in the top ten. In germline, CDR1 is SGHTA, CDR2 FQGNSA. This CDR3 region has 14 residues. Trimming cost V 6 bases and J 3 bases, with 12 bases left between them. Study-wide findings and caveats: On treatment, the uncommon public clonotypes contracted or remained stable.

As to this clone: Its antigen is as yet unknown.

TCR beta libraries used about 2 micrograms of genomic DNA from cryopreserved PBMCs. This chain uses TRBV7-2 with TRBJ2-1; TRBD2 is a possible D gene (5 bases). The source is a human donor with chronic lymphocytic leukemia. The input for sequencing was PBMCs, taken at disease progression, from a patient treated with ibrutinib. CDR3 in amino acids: CASSRAGDYNEQFF. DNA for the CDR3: TGTGCCAGCAGTAGGGCCGGGGACTACAATGAGCAGTTCTTC.